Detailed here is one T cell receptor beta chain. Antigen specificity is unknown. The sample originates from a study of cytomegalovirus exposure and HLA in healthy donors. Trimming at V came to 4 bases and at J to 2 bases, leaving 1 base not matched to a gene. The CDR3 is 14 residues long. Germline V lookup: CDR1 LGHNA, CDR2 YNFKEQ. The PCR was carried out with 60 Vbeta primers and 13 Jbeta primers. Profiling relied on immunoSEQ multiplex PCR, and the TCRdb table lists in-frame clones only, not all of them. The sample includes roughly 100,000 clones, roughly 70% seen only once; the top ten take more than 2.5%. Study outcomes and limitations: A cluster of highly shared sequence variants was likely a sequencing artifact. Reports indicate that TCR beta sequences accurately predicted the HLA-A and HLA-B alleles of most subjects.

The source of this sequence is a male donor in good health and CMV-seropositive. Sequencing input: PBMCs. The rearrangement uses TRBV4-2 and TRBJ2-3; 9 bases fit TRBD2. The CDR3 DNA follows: TGTGCCAGCAGCCCGGGACTAGCCACAGATACGCAGTATTTT. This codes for CASSPGLATDTQYF.